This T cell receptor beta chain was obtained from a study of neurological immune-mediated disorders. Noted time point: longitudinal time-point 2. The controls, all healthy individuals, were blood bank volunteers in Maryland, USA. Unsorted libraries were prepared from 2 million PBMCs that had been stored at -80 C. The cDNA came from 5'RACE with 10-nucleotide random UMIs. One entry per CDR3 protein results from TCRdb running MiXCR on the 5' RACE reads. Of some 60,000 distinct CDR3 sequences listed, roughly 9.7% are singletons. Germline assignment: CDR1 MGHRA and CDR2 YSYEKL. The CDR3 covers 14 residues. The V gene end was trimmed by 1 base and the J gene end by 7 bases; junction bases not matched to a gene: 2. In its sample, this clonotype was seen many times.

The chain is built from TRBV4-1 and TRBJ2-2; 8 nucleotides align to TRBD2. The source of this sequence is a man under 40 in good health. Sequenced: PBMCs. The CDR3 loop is CASSQGLAIGELFF. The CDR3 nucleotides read TGCGCCAGCAGCCAAGGACTAGCGATCGGGGAGCTGTTTTTT.